The 28 T cell receptor beta chains presented below share a single source sample, sequenced in a study of T cell responses to AZD1222 COVID-19 vaccine. Using immunoSEQ multiplex PCR, the repertoire was profiled, and TCRdb retains in-frame clones only, with some absent. Found here are around 140,000 clones, 85% to 95% of them singletons; the top ten hold more than 8%. The starting material was peripheral blood, obtained on day 0 of AZD1222 vaccination. These receptors came from an adult in good health.

V gene TRBV19 combines with J gene TRBJ1-3; no firm D call. V lost 6 bases, J lost 0 bases, and 15 bases lay in between. This CDR3 has 16 amino acids. CDR1 LNHDA and CDR2 SQIVND come from the germline V gene (reference sequence). The CDR3 reads CASRKNQEISGNTIYF. In DNA, the CDR3 is TGTGCCAGTAGGAAAAATCAGGAGATCTCTGGAAACACCATATATTTT.

V gene TRBV5-1 combines with J gene TRBJ2-3, with TRBD1 identical over 7 bases. The trim removed 3 bases at V and 2 bases at J, leaving 6 bases unmatched. Germline V CDR1 and CDR2: SGHRS, YFSETQ. The CDR3 sequence is 15 residues long. In nucleotides, the CDR3 is TGCGCCAGCAGCTCATCGACAGGGACCACAGATACGCAGTATTTT. Protein sequence: CASSSSTGTTDTQYF.

The chain couples TRBV7-2 to TRBJ2-6; D gene ambiguous. CDR3 length: 15 amino acids. The V and J ends lost 2 bases and 1 base respectively, with 6 bases between them. Per the germline V gene, CDR1 is SGHTA and CDR2 is FQGNSA. The CDR3 DNA reads TGTGCCAGCAGCTTAAGTGGGTCTGGGGCCAACGTCCTGACTTTC. Amino acids: CASSLSGSGANVLTF.

The CDR3 spells CASSKEVETGTNTEAFF. CDR3 coding DNA: TGTGCCAGCAGCAAAGAGGTGGAGACAGGGACAAACACTGAAGCTTTCTTT. The gene calls are TRBV21-1 and TRBJ1-1; TRBD1, the table's D call, lacks a check against the DNA. TRBV21-1 is given as a pseudogene. The length of the CDR3 is 17 residues.

The chain is built from TRBV5-1 and TRBJ1-3; 7 bases are shared with TRBD1. J was trimmed by 2 bases and V by 4 bases; bases with no gene match: 6. CDR3 size: 15 residues. The germline gives CDR1 SGHRS, CDR2 YFSETQ. In DNA, the CDR3 is TGCGCCAGCAGCGCGTCAACAGGGGCTGGAAACACCATATATTTT. Translating it yields CASSASTGAGNTIYF.

J is TRBJ1-1 and V is TRBV18; D uncertain. This CDR3 is 13 amino acids long. V lost 6 bases and J 5 bases, leaving 13 bases between the germline ends. Germline lookup yields CDR1 KGHSH and CDR2 LQKENI. CDR3 region: CASSTNYETEAFF. The CDR3 DNA is TGTGCCAGCTCGACAAATTATGAGACTGAAGCTTTCTTT.

This rearrangement joins TRBV6-2 or TRBV6-3 to TRBJ2-1, with 9 bases aligning to TRBD2. The germline gives CDR1 MNHEY, CDR2 SVGEGT. This CDR3 has 15 residues. Trimming cost V 5 bases and J 7 bases; bases outside gene matches: 9. CDR3 region: CASSPDGGGANEQFF. Written as DNA, the CDR3 is TGTGCCAGCAGTCCCGACGGCGGGGGGGCGAATGAGCAGTTCTTC.

There are a few counts of this clone. The V call is TRBV12-3 or TRBV12-4, the J call TRBJ1-6; D ambiguous. The V gene lost 3 bases and the J gene lost 9 bases, with 6 bases spanning the gap. This CDR3 has 12 amino acids. The CDR3 reads CASSFRGSPLHF. The DNA of the CDR3 is TGTGCCAGCAGTTTTCGAGGTTCACCCCTCCACTTT.

The chain links TRBV9 to TRBJ2-1; tentative D call: TRBD2 (7 bases). V was trimmed by 1 base and J by 8 bases, leaving 16 bases between them. The length of the CDR3 is 15 residues. CDR1 SGDLS and CDR2 YYNGEE come from the germline V gene. The DNA for the CDR3 is TGTGCCAGCAGCGTACTGGAGGGGGGGCCGGATGAGCAGTTCTTC. Amino acid sequence: CASSVLEGGPDEQFF.

This clone was observed a few times. The chain joins TRBV5-8 to TRBJ2-5, with D unresolved. With 2 bases removed from V and 5 bases from J, the gap between germline ends came to 10 bases. The germline V gene encodes CDR1 SGHTS and CDR2 YDEGEE. The CDR3 length is 13 residues. The CDR3 reads CASSFQGFETQYF. The CDR3 DNA follows: TGTGCCAGCAGCTTTCAAGGGTTTGAGACCCAGTACTTC.

This clone was observed a single time. The gene calls are TRBV12-3 or TRBV12-4 and TRBJ1-3, with unresolved D. The CDR3 runs 12 residues. Trimming took 6 bases from V and 0 from J, leaving 3 bases between them. CDR3 residues: CASSYSGNTIYF. In DNA form, the CDR3 reads TGTGCCAGCAGCTACTCTGGAAACACCATATATTTT.

The J gene is TRBJ1-3, the V gene TRBV6-5, with a weak D call TRBD1 (5 bases). Looked up from germline, CDR1 is MNHEY and CDR2 is SVGAGI. This CDR3 is 13 amino acids long. Trimming removed 10 bases from V and 2 bases from J, with 12 bases in between. The CDR3 loop reads CATGAGAGNTIYF. CDR3 nucleotides: TGTGCCACCGGGGCGGGGGCTGGAAACACCATATATTTT.

This sequence joins TRBV29-1 and TRBJ1-2; weak D call: TRBD1 (6 bases). V was cut by 1 base and J by 7 bases, with 10 bases left in between. The CDR3 totals 12 residues. CDR1 and CDR2 (germline): SQVTM, ANQGSEA. The CDR3 DNA reads as TGCAGCGTTGAAGCGGGGGGCGGTGGCTACACCTTC. Translation: CSVEAGGGGYTF. Using reference TRBV29-1 and TRBJ1-2 for the parts outside the CDR3, the full variable domain is SAVISQKPSRDICQRGTSLTIQCQVDSQVTMMFWYRQQPGQSLTLIATANQGSEATYESGFVIDKFPISRPNLTFSTLTVSNMSPEDSSIYLCSVEAGGGGYTFGSGTRLTVV.

This clone was observed a single time. J is TRBJ1-2 and V is TRBV27; D remains unclear. This CDR3 region has 13 residues. Per the germline V gene, CDR1 is MNHEY and CDR2 is SMNVEV (reference sequence). Trimming removed 7 bases from V and 4 bases from J, with 13 bases in between. CDR3 protein: CASKGRWIYGYTF. DNA of the CDR3: TGTGCCAGCAAGGGTCGGTGGATCTATGGCTACACCTTC.

The rearrangement links TRBV5-1 to TRBJ2-1, with 13 bases matching TRBD2. Germline CDR1 is SGHRS and CDR2 is YFSETQ. V lost 4 bases and J lost 2; bases outside the gene matches: 3. The CDR3 has 16 residues. CDR3 DNA sequence: TGCGCCAGCAGCACCGGACTAGCGGGGGCCTACAATGAGCAGTTCTTC. Protein: CASSTGLAGAYNEQFF.

This chain connects TRBV19 to TRBJ1-2; D possibly corresponds to TRBD1 (6 bases). The CDR3 consists of 13 residues. Germline V gene sequence: CDR1 LNHDA, CDR2 SQIVND (reference sequence). Deletions cut 4 bases from V and 5 bases from J, with 11 bases between. CDR3 coding DNA: TGTGCCAGTAGTAATCAGGGGCGGTATGGCTACACCTTC. Translating it yields CASSNQGRYGYTF.

The chain employs TRBV27 and TRBJ2-5; 12 positions agree with TRBD2. J lost 5 bases, V lost 10 bases, and 11 bases had no gene match. Per the germline V gene, CDR1 is MNHEY and CDR2 is SMNVEV (reference sequence). The CDR3 extends over 15 amino acids. The CDR3 here is CANNLAGGSRETQYF. The CDR3 DNA reads TGTGCCAACAACCTAGCGGGGGGGAGCAGGGAGACCCAGTACTTC.

The rearrangement joins TRBV9 to TRBJ1-6; D is undetermined. CDR1 and CDR2 (germline): SGDLS, YYNGEE. The CDR3 extends over 14 amino acids. V gave up 3 bases and J gave up 9 bases, with 13 bases separating them. For the CDR3, the DNA is TGTGCCAGCAGCGAGACAAGCAACCTTTCACCCCTCCACTTT. Translated, it gives CASSETSNLSPLHF.

V and J are TRBV5-1 and TRBJ1-1; 12 bases match TRBD1. With V trimmed by 2 bases and J by 4 bases, 6 bases remained unmatched. Germline CDR1 and CDR2: SGHRS and YFSETQ. The CDR3 is made up of 16 amino acids. The CDR3 DNA follows: TGCGCCAGCAGCTTCGGGACAGGGGGCTCTAGCACTGAAGCTTTCTTT. Its protein product is CASSFGTGGSSTEAFF.

This chain uses TRBV18 with TRBJ1-3; D not certain. CDR3 size: 18 residues. Germline CDR1 reads KGHSH; CDR2 reads LQKENI. V dropped 0 bases and J dropped 3 bases, with 18 bases sitting between them. The CDR3 nucleotides read TGTGCCAGCTCACCACCCTCATCGGGAGGGATTCATGGAAACACCATATATTTT. Translation: CASSPPSSGGIHGNTIYF.

The rearrangement uses TRBV3-1 (or the pseudogene TRBV3-2) and TRBJ2-5; weak D call: TRBD1 (6 bases). The CDR3 is 16 residues long. Germline V CDR1 and CDR2: LGHDT, YNNKEL (reference sequence). The ends were cut back, 0 bases at V and 5 bases at J, with 16 bases in the middle. This CDR3 reads CASSQDLQGPLETQYF. CDR3 DNA sequence: TGTGCCAGCAGCCAAGACCTTCAGGGGCCCTTGGAGACCCAGTACTTC.

The rearrangement links TRBV16 to TRBJ2-2; no clear D. Trimming took off 7 bases at V and 4 bases at J, with 13 bases between the two ends. Germline CDR1 is KGHSY and CDR2 is FQNENV. The CDR3 has 14 amino acids. The CDR3 spells CASNPTTVTGELFF. The CDR3 DNA follows: TGTGCCAGCAACCCAACCACAGTCACCGGGGAGCTGTTTTTT.

Concerning this clone: Other nucleotide sequences in the sample specify the same CDR3. The chain employs TRBV6-5 and TRBJ2-5, with D unclear. Deletions cut 0 bases from V and 4 bases from J, with 3 bases between. Germline loops: CDR1 MNHEY, CDR2 SVGAGI. The CDR3 is made up of 12 amino acids. The CDR3 protein is CASSYSRETQYF. In DNA form, the CDR3 reads TGTGCCAGCAGTTACTCGAGAGAGACCCAGTACTTC.

The chain carries TRBV7-9 and TRBJ1-1, with TRBD1 identical over 8 bases. This CDR3 spans 15 amino acids. Germline V gives CDR1 SEHNR, CDR2 FQNEAQ (reference sequence). Trimming removed 2 bases from V and 5 bases from J; junction bases left unmatched: 7. The CDR3 nucleotides read TGTGCCAGCAGCTTAAGAGCAGGGGGCGGGACTGAAGCTTTCTTT. Translated, it gives CASSLRAGGGTEAFF.

The gene calls are TRBV11-2 and TRBJ1-1; D remains unclear. Germline-derived CDR1 and CDR2 are SGHAT and FQNNGV. This CDR3 has 14 amino acids. The V and J ends lost 6 bases and 5 bases respectively, with 16 bases between them. CDR3 in amino acids: CASRRSEGDTEAFF. CDR3 coding DNA: TGTGCCAGCAGAAGATCAGAGGGAGATACTGAAGCTTTCTTT.

V is TRBV7-3 and J is TRBJ1-1; possible D gene TRBD1, 6 bases. The CDR3 extends over 15 amino acids. Germline V gene sequence: CDR1 SGHTA, CDR2 FQGTGA. Trimming took 0 bases from V and 1 from J, leaving 9 bases between them. This CDR3 reads CASSLTGAANTEAFF. The DNA for the CDR3 is TGTGCCAGCAGCTTAACGGGGGCGGCGAACACTGAAGCTTTCTTT.

V and J are TRBV6-2 or TRBV6-3 and TRBJ1-1, with D possibly matching TRBD1 (6 bases). V gave up 5 bases and J gave up 3 bases, with 16 bases separating them. CDR1 and CDR2 from the germline V gene are MNHEY and SVGEGT. The CDR3 runs to 15 residues. The CDR3 sequence: CASSVYREGDTEAFF. CDR3 nucleotides: TGTGCCAGCAGTGTTTACAGGGAAGGGGACACTGAAGCTTTCTTT.

The rearrangement joins TRBV19 to TRBJ1-2, with D maybe TRBD1 (5 bases). Trimming shortened V by 0 bases and J by 0 bases, and 8 bases separated the two germline ends. There are 15 residues in the CDR3. Germline V lookup: CDR1 LNHDA, CDR2 SQIVND (reference sequence). This CDR3 is CASSIDIGANYGYTF. In nucleotides, the CDR3 is TGTGCCAGTAGTATAGATATAGGGGCTAACTATGGCTACACCTTC. Filled out from reference TRBV19 and TRBJ1-2, the complete variable domain reads DGGITQSPKYLFRKEGQNVTLSCEQNLNHDAMYWYRQDPGQGLRLIYYSQIVNDFQKGDIAEGYSVSREKKESFPLTVTSAQKNPTAFYLCASSIDIGANYGYTFGSGTRLTVV.